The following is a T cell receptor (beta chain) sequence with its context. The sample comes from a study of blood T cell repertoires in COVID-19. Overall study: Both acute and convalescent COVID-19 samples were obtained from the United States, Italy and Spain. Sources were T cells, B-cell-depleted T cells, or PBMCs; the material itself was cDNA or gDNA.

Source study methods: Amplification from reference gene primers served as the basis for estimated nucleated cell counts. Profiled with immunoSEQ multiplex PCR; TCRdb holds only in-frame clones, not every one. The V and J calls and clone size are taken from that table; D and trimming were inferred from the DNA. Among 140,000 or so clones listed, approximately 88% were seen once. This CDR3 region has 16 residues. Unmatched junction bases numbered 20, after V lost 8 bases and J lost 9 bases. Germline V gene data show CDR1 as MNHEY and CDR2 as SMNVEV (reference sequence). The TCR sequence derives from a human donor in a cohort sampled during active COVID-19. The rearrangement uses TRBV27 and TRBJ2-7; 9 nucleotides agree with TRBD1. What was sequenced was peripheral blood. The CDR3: CASSTGGSRGAVGQYF. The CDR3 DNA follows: TGTGCCAGCTCGACAGGGGGATCTAGGGGGGCCGTTGGGCAGTACTTC.